This T cell receptor beta chain was recorded in a study of blood T cells in healthy people across ages. The use of a sample-barcoded 5' primer and a J-beta primer mix characterized a second PCR of about 6 to 11 cycles. TCRdb fed the 5' RACE reads into MiXCR, producing one record per CDR3 protein. This sample carries approximately 1.5 million distinct CDR3 sequences, under 55% of them seen once, and the ten largest clones take approximately 4%. Study-level points and caveats: Diversity of TCR beta per million T cells declined in a roughly linear way with age.

A note on this clonotype: What it binds is unknown.

The authors extracted at least 5 micrograms of total RNA per sample. Looked up from germline, CDR1 is SGHTA and CDR2 is FQGNSA. CDR3 length: 15 amino acids. Trimming left V 1 base short and J 6 bases short, with 14 bases between. Material for sequencing was blood. The sequence came from a woman under 30 in good health. The rearrangement links TRBV7-2 to TRBJ2-3; D remains unclear. The CDR3 bases are TGTGCCAGCAGCTTAGGATCTCAGCAAGGCGATACGCAGTATTTT. Residues: CASSLGSQQGDTQYF.